This T cell receptor (beta chain) appears in the sequencing data of a study of T cell repertoires in cytomegalovirus infection (dated by TCRdb to the late 2010s). With respect to the entire study: Donor HLA type was relevant to the analysis, as public TCR beta signatures indicated carriage of CMV infection together with the matching HLA type.

The research as a whole found: In both this cohort and an independent cohort of 300 to 450 donors, the cumulative frequency of public TCR beta family members distinguished carriers of CMV infection plus the relevant HLA type. The ex vivo response was dominated by HLA-C-restricted CMV-specific TCR beta clonotypes, and the single most frequent clonotype in two of eight donors was supplied by these HLA-C-restricted clonotypes.

Germline trimming amounts to 1 base on V and 7 bases on J, with 4 as the count of junction bases outside the gene matches. The germline V gene supplies CDR1 MDHEN and CDR2 SYDVKM. The CDR3 starts with the cysteine, ends with the phenylalanine, and has 16 residues. Solely the CDR3 DNA is kept, with 48 bases framed from the first base. The instrument was an Illumina HiSeq 1500. Through fastp at Q25 and MiXCR, TCRdb rebuilt clones from the public reads, retaining in-frame beta chains. All rows with the same CDR3 protein become a single entry with the most common DNA and genes. The sample records under 200,000 distinct CDR3 sequences, nearly 9.5% of which are singletons. Approximately 4.6% of the sample comes from the top ten. This clonotype was picked up many times. Its antigen remains unidentified. No per-base quality is available; no much larger clone lies one base away.

The sequenced material came from PBMCs. The TCR was taken from a human donor in good health (CMV status not recorded). Some clones in this sample may be carry-over from other donors' samples. The chain employs TRBV28 and TRBJ1-6; 10 of the junction bases match TRBD1. In nucleotides, the sequence is TGTGCCAGCAGTTTATTAGGACAGGGGGGGAATTCACCCCTCCACTTT. This codes for CASSLLGQGGNSPLHF.